A single T cell receptor (beta chain) is shown here with its context. Its target is not known. This table comes from immunoSEQ multiplex PCR, and its TCRdb copy is limited to in-frame clones, with some not included. The sample lists some 2,500,000 clones, around 92% seen once, with 0.37% in the top ten. Germline CDR1 and CDR2: SGHRS and YFSETQ. The CDR3 consists of 19 residues. Losses at the gene ends were 0 bases for V and 1 base for J; bases not matched to a gene: 13. The record originates from a study of shared clonotypes between healthy human individuals. Overall study results and limits: In the sorted subsets, rarefaction showed sequencing was incomplete despite large depth. Compared with clonotypes that all four donors shared, non-shared clonotypes had lower generation probabilities.

The receptor was derived from a man younger than 30 in good health. Some clones in this sample may be carry-over from other donors' samples. The chain is built from TRBV5-1 and TRBJ2-3; TRBD2 aligns across 8 bases. The sample taken for sequencing was naive CD4+ T cells from PBMCs. Subset of the sample: CD45RA+ positively selected. The CDR3 here is CASSLGPVAGYGGTDTQYF. The CDR3, as DNA: TGCGCCAGCAGCTTGGGCCCCGTAGCGGGGTATGGGGGCACAGATACGCAGTATTTT.